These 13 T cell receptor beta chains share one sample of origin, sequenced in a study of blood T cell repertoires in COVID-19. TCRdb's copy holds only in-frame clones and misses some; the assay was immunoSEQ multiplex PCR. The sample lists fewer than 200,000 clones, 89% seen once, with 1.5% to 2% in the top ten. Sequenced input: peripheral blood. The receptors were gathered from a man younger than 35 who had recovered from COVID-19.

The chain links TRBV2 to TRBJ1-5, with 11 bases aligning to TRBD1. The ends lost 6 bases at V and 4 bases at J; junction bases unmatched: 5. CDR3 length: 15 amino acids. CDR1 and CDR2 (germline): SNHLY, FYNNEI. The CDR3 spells CASRGDRGKNQPQHF. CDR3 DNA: TGTGCCAGCAGAGGGGACAGGGGGAAAAATCAGCCCCAGCATTTT. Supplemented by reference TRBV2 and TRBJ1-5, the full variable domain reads EPEVTQTPSHQVTQMGQEVILRCVPISNHLYFYWYRQILGQKVEFLVSFYNNEISEKSEIFDDQFSVERPDGSNFTLKIRSTKLEDSAMYFCASRGDRGKNQPQHFGDGTRLSIL.

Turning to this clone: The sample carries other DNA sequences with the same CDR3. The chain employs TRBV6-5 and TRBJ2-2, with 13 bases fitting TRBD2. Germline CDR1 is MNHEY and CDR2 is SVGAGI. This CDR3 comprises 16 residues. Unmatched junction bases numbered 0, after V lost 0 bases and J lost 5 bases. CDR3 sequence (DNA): TGTGCCAGCAGTTACTCGACTAGCGGGGGGACCGGGGAGCTGTTTTTT. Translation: CASSYSTSGGTGELFF.

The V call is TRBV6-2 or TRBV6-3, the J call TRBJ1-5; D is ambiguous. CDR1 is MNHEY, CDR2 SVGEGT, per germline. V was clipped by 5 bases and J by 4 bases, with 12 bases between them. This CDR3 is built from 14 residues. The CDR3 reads CASSKLDTNQPQHF. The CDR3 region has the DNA TGTGCCAGCAGTAAACTCGACACTAATCAGCCCCAGCATTTT.

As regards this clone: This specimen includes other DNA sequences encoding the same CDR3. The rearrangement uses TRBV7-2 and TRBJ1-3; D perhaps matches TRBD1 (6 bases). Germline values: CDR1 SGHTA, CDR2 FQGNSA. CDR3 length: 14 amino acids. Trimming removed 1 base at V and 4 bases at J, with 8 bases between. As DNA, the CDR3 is TGTGCCAGCAGCTTAGTTACAGGGGGAAACACCATATATTTT. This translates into CASSLVTGGNTIYF.

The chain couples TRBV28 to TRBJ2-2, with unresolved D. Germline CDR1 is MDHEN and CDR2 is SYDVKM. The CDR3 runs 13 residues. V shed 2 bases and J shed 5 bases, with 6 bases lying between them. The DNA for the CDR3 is TGTGCCAGCAGTTTAGCGGAGACCGGGGAGCTGTTTTTT. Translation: CASSLAETGELFF. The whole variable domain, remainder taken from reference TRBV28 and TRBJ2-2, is DVKVTQSSRYLVKRTGEKVFLECVQDMDHENMFWYRQDPGLGLRLIYFSYDVKMKEKGDIPEGYSVSREKKERFSLILESASTNQTSMYLCASSLAETGELFFGEGSRLTVL.

CDR3 DNA: TGTGCCAGCAGTAATGACAGGGTCACTGAAGCTTTCTTT. Its protein product is CASSNDRVTEAFF. The chain employs TRBV6-5 and TRBJ1-1; 7 bases are shared with TRBD1. The junction had 4 bases not matched to a gene; V was cut back by 5 bases and J by 4 bases. The CDR3 loop spans 13 amino acids. CDR1 and CDR2 (germline): MNHEY, SVGAGI.

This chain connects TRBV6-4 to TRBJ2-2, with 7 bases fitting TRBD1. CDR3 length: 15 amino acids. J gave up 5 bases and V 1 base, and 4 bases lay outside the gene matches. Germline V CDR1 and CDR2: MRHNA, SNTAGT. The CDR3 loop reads CASSDYRGPTGELFF. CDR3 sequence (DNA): TGTGCCAGCAGTGACTACAGGGGTCCAACCGGGGAGCTGTTTTTT.

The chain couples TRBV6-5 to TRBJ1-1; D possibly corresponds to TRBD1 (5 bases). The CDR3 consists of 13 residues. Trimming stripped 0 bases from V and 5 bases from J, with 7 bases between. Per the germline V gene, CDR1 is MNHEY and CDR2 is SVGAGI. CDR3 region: CASSYSDRTEAFF. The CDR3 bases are TGTGCCAGCAGTTACTCCGACAGAACTGAAGCTTTCTTT.

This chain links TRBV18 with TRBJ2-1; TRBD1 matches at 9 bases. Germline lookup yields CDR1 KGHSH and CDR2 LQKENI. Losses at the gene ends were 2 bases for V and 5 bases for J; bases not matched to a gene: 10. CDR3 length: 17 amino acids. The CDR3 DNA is TGTGCCAGCTCACCAGACAGGGGGACGGGAGGCCACAATGAGCAGTTCTTC. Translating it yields CASSPDRGTGGHNEQFF.

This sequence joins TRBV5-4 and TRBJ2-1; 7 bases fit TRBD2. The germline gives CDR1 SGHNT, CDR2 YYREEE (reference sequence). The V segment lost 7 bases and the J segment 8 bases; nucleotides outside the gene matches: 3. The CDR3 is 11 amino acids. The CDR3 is CASGRGDEQFF. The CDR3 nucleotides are TGTGCCAGCGGTCGGGGGGATGAGCAGTTCTTC.

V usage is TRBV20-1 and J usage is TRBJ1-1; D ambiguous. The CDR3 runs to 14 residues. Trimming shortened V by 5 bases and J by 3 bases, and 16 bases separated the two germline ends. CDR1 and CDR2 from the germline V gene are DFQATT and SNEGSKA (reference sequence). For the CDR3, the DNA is TGCAGTGCTGGTGGCTTCGCGCGGGACACTGAAGCTTTCTTT. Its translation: CSAGGFARDTEAFF.

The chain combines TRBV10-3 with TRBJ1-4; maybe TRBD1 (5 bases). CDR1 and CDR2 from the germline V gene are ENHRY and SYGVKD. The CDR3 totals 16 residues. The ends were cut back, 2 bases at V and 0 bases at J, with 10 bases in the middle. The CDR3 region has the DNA TGTGCCATCAGTGAGGACAGACAATCAACTAATGAAAAACTGTTTTTT. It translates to CAISEDRQSTNEKLFF.

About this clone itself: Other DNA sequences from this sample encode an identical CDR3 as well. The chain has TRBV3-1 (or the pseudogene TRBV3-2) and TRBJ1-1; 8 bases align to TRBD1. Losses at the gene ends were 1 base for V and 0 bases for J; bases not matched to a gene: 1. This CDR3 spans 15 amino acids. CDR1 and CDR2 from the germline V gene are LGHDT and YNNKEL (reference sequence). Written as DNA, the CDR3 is TGTGCCAGCAGCCAAGGGACAGGGTTGAACACTGAAGCTTTCTTT. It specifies CASSQGTGLNTEAFF.